These 20 T cell receptor beta chains were sequenced from one sample in a study of blood T cell repertoires in COVID-19. Method: immunoSEQ multiplex PCR; TCRdb's copy keeps in-frame clones and lacks some. This table has 150,000 to 200,000 clones, approximately 89% appearing once. Sequenced: peripheral blood. Receptors were obtained from a woman aged 25-40 years with acute or convalescent COVID-19.

This clone was observed a few times. This chain connects TRBV6-1 to TRBJ1-5; D gene uncertain. The CDR3 has 18 amino acids. With 4 bases removed from V and 1 base from J, the gap between germline ends came to 20 bases. Germline V CDR1 and CDR2: MNHNS, SASEGT. CDR3 protein: CASSAPSRAHMSNQPQHF. The CDR3, as DNA: TGTGCCAGCAGTGCCCCTTCGAGGGCCCATATGAGCAATCAGCCCCAGCATTTT.

This clone is a singleton in its sample. The chain is built from TRBV2 and TRBJ2-5, with D maybe TRBD1 (5 bases). CDR1 and CDR2 from the germline V gene are SNHLY and FYNNEI. The CDR3 is made up of 12 amino acids. V was trimmed by 7 bases and J by 0 bases, leaving 6 bases between them. CDR3 in amino acids: CASKGYQETQYF. The CDR3, as DNA: TGTGCCAGCAAGGGGTACCAAGAGACCCAGTACTTC.

As to this clone: This specimen includes other DNA sequences encoding the same CDR3. The rearrangement joins TRBV18 to TRBJ2-7, with 11 bases identical to TRBD1. CDR1 KGHSH and CDR2 LQKENI come from the germline V gene. J was trimmed by 0 bases and V by 3 bases; bases with no gene match: 4. This CDR3 has 16 amino acids. The CDR3 is CASSPGTGGSSYEQYF. Here the CDR3 DNA reads TGTGCCAGCTCACCGGGGACAGGGGGTAGCTCCTACGAGCAGTACTTC.

The chain links TRBV6-1 to TRBJ2-3; D is perhaps TRBD2 (6 bases). This CDR3 is 16 amino acids long. Trimming took 4 bases from V and 2 from J, leaving 16 bases between them. Germline CDR1 is MNHNS and CDR2 is SASEGT. CDR3: CASSAVLGDSTDTQYF. CDR3 bases: TGTGCCAGCAGTGCTGTGCTAGGGGACTCCACAGATACGCAGTATTTT.

The rearrangement links TRBV5-1 to TRBJ1-1; maybe TRBD1 (5 bases). CDR1 SGHRS and CDR2 YFSETQ come from the germline V gene. V dropped 3 bases and J dropped 8 bases, with 8 bases sitting between them. This CDR3 is built from 11 residues. In DNA, the CDR3 is TGCGCCAGCAGCTCGAAGGGGGAAGCTTTCTTT. This encodes CASSSKGEAFF.

This clone was picked up one time. This chain links TRBV6-6 with TRBJ1-4, with 8 bases identical to TRBD1. The CDR3 has 13 residues. With V trimmed by 9 bases and J by 5 bases, 5 bases remained unmatched. The V gene's germline CDR1 is MNHNY and CDR2 SVGAGI (reference sequence). This CDR3 reads CASGDRLNEKLFF. The CDR3 nucleotides read TGTGCCAGTGGGGACAGGTTAAATGAAAAACTGTTTTTT.

This chain joins TRBV7-9 and TRBJ1-4; D is perhaps TRBD1 (6 bases). Germline CDR1 reads SEHNR; CDR2 reads FQNEAQ (reference sequence). The V end was cut by 6 bases, the J end by 8 bases, with 13 bases between. There are 13 residues in the CDR3. CDR3 nucleotides: TGTGCCAGCAGTCCCACAGGGAAAGAAAAACTGTTTTTT. Its translation is CASSPTGKEKLFF.

The chain combines TRBV12-3 or TRBV12-4 with TRBJ2-7; D perhaps matches TRBD2 (6 bases). Trimming pared 5 bases from V and 8 bases from J, leaving 13 bases between. CDR3 length: 12 residues. The CDR3 loop is CASSAGTPKQYF. The CDR3 nucleotides are TGTGCCAGCAGTGCGGGGACTCCTAAGCAGTACTTC.

This clone has a handful of counts. V and J are TRBV7-2 and TRBJ2-5, with no clear D. V was cut by 5 bases and J by 7 bases, with 11 bases left in between. Germline lookup yields CDR1 SGHTA and CDR2 FQGNSA. This CDR3 has 12 amino acids. The CDR3 here is CASSPRFGTQYF. The CDR3 nucleotides are TGTGCCAGCAGCCCCCGATTCGGGACCCAGTACTTC.

The chain is built from TRBV6-5 and TRBJ1-3, with D unclear. Looked up from germline, CDR1 is MNHEY and CDR2 is SVGAGI. V was shortened by 8 bases and J by 8 bases, with 7 bases between the two germline ends. This CDR3 is built from 10 residues. For the CDR3, the DNA is TGTGCCAGCGTTGACTACACCATATATTTT. Amino acid sequence: CASVDYTIYF.

The CDR3 DNA is TGTGCCAGCAGCGTAAAACTAGCGGGATTTGGTGAGACCCAGTACTTC. This gives the protein CASSVKLAGFGETQYF. This chain uses TRBV5-4 with TRBJ2-5, with 10 bases identical to TRBD2. CDR3 length: 16 amino acids. Germline CDR1 SGHNT, CDR2 YYREEE (reference sequence). J was trimmed by 5 bases and V by 4 bases; bases with no gene match: 11.

The V gene is TRBV5-1, the J gene TRBJ1-6, with TRBD1 as a possible D gene (6 bases). V was clipped by 0 bases and J by 6 bases, with 10 bases between them. The CDR3 contains 15 residues. Per germline, CDR1 SGHRS and CDR2 YFSETQ. CDR3 protein: CASSLDTGINSPLHF. The CDR3 DNA sequence: TGCGCCAGCAGCTTGGATACAGGGATTAATTCACCCCTCCACTTT.

J is TRBJ2-1 and V is TRBV3-1 (or the pseudogene TRBV3-2); TRBD2 matches at 7 bases. V shed 2 bases and J 9 bases; nucleotides not matched to a gene: 10. CDR1 and CDR2 from the germline V gene are LGHDT and YNNKEL (reference sequence). CDR3 size: 15 residues. The CDR3 nucleotides read TGTGCCAGCAGCCAAATGTGGGAGGGCAGAGGTGAGCAGTTCTTC. Residues: CASSQMWEGRGEQFF.

This chain links TRBV12-3 or TRBV12-4 with TRBJ2-7; weak D call: TRBD1 (6 bases). Trimming stripped 5 bases from V and 5 bases from J, with 13 bases between. This CDR3 is built from 13 residues. The CDR3 region is CASSLAGVHEQYF. The CDR3 DNA reads TGTGCCAGCAGTCTGGCAGGGGTCCACGAGCAGTACTTC.

The chain has TRBV27 and TRBJ2-1; D is perhaps TRBD2 (5 bases). Germline loops: CDR1 MNHEY, CDR2 SMNVEV (reference sequence). V was shortened by 6 bases and J by 7 bases, with 7 bases between the two germline ends. This CDR3 is built from 11 residues. The CDR3 here is CASRRTNEQFF. The CDR3 DNA reads TGTGCCAGCAGGAGGACTAATGAGCAGTTCTTC.

The chain employs TRBV2 and TRBJ2-7; 7 positions match TRBD1. The CDR3 totals 15 residues. V lost 2 bases and J lost 3; bases outside the gene matches: 7. Per germline, CDR1 SNHLY and CDR2 FYNNEI. CDR3 loop: CASSENRGIYYEQYF. As DNA, the CDR3 is TGTGCCAGCAGTGAAAACAGGGGAATTTACTACGAGCAGTACTTC.

The CDR3 loop reads CASSFRGYNEQFF. CDR3 in DNA: TGTGCCAGCAGCTTTAGAGGGTACAATGAGCAGTTCTTC. The V call is TRBV7-8, the J call TRBJ2-1, with a tentative D call TRBD2 (5 bases). The length of the CDR3 is 13 residues. V lost 3 bases to trimming and J lost 4 bases, with 7 bases between them. The germline gives CDR1 SGHVS, CDR2 FQNEAQ.

The chain is built from TRBV7-8 and TRBJ2-7; D ambiguous. This CDR3 spans 14 amino acids. V was clipped by 6 bases and J by 2 bases, with 14 bases between them. The germline CDR1 and CDR2 sequences are SGHVS and FQNEAQ. The DNA of the CDR3 is TGTGCCAGCAGGACTGACTTTTCCACCTACGAGCAGTACTTC. Translated: CASRTDFSTYEQYF.

V is TRBV11-3 and J is TRBJ2-5; D is possibly TRBD1 (5 bases). Germline V gene lookup returns CDR1 SGHNT and CDR2 YENEEA. The CDR3 consists of 13 residues. Trimming stripped 6 bases from V and 5 bases from J, with 13 bases between. DNA for the CDR3: TGTGCCAGCAGTCTCCAGGGCGACGAGACCCAGTACTTC. Its translation: CASSLQGDETQYF.

This clone has only one observation. The rearrangement uses TRBV9 and TRBJ2-1; D is unresolved. CDR1 is SGDLS, CDR2 YYNGEE, per germline. CDR3 length equals 15 residues. The ends were cut back, 1 base at V and 0 bases at J, with 8 bases in the middle. The CDR3 nucleotides read TGTGCCAGCAGCGTAATGCCCAGCTCCTACAATGAGCAGTTCTTC. Amino acids: CASSVMPSSYNEQFF. The whole variable domain, filled in from reference TRBV9 and TRBJ2-1, reads DSGVTQTPKHLITATGQRVTLRCSPRSGDLSVYWYQQSLDQGLQFLIQYYNGEERAKGNILERFSAQQFPDLHSELNLSSLELGDSALYFCASSVMPSSYNEQFFGPGTRLTVL.